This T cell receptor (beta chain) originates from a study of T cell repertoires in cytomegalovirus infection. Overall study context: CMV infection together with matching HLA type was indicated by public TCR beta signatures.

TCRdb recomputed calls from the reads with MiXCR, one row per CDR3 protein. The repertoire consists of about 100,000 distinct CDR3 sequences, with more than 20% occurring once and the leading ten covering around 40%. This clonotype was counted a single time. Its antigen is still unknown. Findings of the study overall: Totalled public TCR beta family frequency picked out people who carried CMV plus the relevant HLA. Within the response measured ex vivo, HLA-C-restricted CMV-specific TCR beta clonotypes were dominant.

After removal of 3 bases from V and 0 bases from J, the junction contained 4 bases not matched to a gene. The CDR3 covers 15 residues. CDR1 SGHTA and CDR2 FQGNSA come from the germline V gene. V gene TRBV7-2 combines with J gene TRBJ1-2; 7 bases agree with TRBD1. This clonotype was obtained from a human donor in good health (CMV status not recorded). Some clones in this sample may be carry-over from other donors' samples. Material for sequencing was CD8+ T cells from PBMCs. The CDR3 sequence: CASSFDRAPNYGYTF. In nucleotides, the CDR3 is TGTGCCAGCAGCTTTGACAGGGCTCCTAACTATGGCTACACCTTC. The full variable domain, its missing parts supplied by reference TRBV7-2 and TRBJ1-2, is GAGVSQSPSNKVTEKGKDVELRCDPISGHTALYWYRQSLGQGLEFLIYFQGNSAPDKSGLPSDRFSAERTGGSVSTLTIQRTQQEDSAVYLCASSFDRAPNYGYTFGSGTRLTVV.